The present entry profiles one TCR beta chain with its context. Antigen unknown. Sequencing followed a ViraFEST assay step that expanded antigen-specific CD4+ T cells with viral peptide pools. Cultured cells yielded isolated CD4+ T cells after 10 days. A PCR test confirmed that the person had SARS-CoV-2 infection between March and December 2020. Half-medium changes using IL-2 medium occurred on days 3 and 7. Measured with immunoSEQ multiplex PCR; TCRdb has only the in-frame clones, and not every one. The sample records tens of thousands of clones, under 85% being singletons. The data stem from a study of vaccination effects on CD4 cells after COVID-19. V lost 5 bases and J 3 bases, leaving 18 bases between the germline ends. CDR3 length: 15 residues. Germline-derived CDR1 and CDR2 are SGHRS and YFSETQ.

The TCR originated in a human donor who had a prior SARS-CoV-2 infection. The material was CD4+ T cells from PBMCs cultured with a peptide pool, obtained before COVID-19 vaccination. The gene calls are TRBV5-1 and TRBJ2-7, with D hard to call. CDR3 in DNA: TGCGCCAGCAGTCTAGGGCCAGCCGAGCTCTACGAGCAGTACTTC. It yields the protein CASSLGPAELYEQYF.